The entry below describes one TCR beta chain. The data originate from a study of blood T cell repertoires in COVID-19. Study context: There were acute and convalescent COVID-19 samples, and they came from the United States, Italy and Spain. T cells, B-cell-depleted T cells, or PBMCs provided the cDNA or gDNA that served as material.

Membership in each cohort depended on participant-reported clinical history. As handled by the study authors: The assay estimated nucleated cells by amplifying reference gene primers. TCRdb's copy holds only in-frame clones and misses some; the assay was immunoSEQ multiplex PCR. V, J and clone size are taken as reported in that table, and D and trimming were inferred from the DNA itself. Of a few hundred thousand clones in the sample, approximately 89% were seen once. The CDR3 is made up of 13 amino acids. Trimming cost V 4 bases and J 6 bases, with 10 bases left between them. Germline values: CDR1 SGHTA, CDR2 FQGTGA.

The chain recombines TRBV7-3 with TRBJ1-5; tentative D call: TRBD1 (6 bases). Sequencing input: PBMCs or T cells enriched from blood (not recorded which). The clonotype comes from a woman in her 40s with acute COVID-19. The chain's CDR3 is CASSSFRGQPQHF. The CDR3 region has the DNA TGTGCCAGCAGCTCGTTCAGGGGTCAGCCCCAGCATTTT.